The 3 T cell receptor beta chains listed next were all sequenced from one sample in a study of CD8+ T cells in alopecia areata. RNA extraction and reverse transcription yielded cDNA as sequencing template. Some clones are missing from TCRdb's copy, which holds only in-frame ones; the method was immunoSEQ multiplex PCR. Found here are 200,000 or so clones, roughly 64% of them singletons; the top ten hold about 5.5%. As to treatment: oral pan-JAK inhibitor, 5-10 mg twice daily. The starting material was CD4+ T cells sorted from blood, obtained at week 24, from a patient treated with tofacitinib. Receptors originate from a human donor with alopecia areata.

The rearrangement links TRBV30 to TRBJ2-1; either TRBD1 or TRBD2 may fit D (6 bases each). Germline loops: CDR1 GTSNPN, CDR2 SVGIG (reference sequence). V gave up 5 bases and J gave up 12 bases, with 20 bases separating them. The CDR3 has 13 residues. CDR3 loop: CAWSRGGGMGQFF. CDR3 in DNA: TGTGCCTGGTCCCGAGGAGGGGGAATGGGGCAGTTCTTC. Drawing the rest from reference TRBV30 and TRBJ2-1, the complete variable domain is SQTIHQWPATLVQPVGSPLSLECTVEGTSNPNLYWYRQAAGRGLQLLFYSVGIGQISSEVPQNLSASRPQDRQFILSSKKLLLSDSGFYLCAWSRGGGMGQFFGPGTRLTVL.

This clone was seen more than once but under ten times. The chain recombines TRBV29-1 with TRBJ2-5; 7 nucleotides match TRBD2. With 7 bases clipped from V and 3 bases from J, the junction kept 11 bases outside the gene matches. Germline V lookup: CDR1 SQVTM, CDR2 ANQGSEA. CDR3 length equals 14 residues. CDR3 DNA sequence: TGCAGCGCCCAGGGAGGGAGGTCCGAAGAGACCCAGTACTTC. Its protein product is CSAQGGRSEETQYF.

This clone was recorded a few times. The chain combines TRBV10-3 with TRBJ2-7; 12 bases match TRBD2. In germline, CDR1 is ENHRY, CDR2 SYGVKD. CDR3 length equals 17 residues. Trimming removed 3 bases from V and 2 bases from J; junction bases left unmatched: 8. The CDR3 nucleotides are TGTGCCATCAGTGATACTAGCGGGGGGTTAGCTCCCTACGAGCAGTACTTC. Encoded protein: CAISDTSGGLAPYEQYF.